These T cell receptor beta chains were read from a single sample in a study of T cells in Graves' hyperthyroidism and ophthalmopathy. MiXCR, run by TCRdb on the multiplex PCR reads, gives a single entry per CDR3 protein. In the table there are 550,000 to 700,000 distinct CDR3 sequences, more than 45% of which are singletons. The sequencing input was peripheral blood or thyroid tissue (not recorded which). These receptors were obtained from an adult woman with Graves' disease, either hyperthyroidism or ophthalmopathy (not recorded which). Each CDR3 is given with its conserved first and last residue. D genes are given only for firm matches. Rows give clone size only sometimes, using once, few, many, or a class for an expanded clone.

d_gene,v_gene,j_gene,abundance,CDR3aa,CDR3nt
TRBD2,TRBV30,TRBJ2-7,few,CAWTSETRRETHEQYF,TGTGCCTGGACCTCCGAGACGAGGCGGGAGACCCACGAGCAGTACTTC
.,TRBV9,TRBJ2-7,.,CASSVVRSYEQYF,TGTGCCAGCAGCGTGGTGAGGTCCTACGAGCAGTACTTC
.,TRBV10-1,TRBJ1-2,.,CASSDSDRSRRF,TGCGCCAGCAGTGATTCAGACAGAAGTCGCCGCTTC
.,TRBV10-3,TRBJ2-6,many,CAISEFPRVFGANVLTF,TGTGCCATCAGTGAGTTTCCAAGGGTTTTTGGGGCCAACGTCCTGACTTTC
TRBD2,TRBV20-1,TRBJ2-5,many,CSAGGTSGLQETQYF,TGCAGTGCAGGGGGGACTAGCGGGCTTCAAGAGACCCAGTACTTC
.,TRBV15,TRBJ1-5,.,CATSSDDGRDQPQHF,TGTGCCACCAGCAGTGACGATGGGCGAGATCAGCCCCAGCATTTT
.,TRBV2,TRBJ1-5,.,CASRPESNQPQHF,TGTGCCAGCAGGCCGGAGAGCAATCAGCCCCAGCATTTT
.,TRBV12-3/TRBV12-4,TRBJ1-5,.,CASSRGRAQHF,TGTGCCAGCAGTAGGGGTCGCGCCCAGCATTTT
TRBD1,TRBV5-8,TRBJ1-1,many,CASSSRTGRFSSEAFF,TGTGCCAGCAGCTCAAGGACAGGGAGGTTCTCTTCTGAAGCTTTCTTT
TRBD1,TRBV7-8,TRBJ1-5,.,CASSLVGTGPPQPQHF,TGTGCCAGCAGCTTAGTTGGGACAGGGCCTCCCCAGCCCCAGCATTTT